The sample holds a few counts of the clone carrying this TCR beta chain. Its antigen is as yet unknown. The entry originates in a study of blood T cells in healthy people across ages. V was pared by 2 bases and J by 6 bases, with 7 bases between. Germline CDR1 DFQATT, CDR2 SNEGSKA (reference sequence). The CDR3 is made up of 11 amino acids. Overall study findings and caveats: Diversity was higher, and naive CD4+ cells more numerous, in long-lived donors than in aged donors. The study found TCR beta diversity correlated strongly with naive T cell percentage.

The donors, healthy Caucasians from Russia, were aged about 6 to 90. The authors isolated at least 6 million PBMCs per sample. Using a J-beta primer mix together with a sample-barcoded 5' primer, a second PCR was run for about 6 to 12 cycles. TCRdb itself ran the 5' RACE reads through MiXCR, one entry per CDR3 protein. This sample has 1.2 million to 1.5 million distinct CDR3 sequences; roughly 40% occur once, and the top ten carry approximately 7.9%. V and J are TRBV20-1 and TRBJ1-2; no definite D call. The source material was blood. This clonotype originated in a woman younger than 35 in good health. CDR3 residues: CSARPPDGYTF. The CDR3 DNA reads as TGCAGTGCTAGACCCCCAGATGGCTACACCTTC.